The 30 T cell receptor beta chains below were found in one sample sequenced in a study of Tregs in tolerant kidney transplant recipients. The method was immunoSEQ multiplex PCR; TCRdb's version includes in-frame clones alone and lacks a portion of them. Among approximately 260,000 clones listed, about 86% were seen once. Sequencing was performed on CD4+ T cells from blood. The receptors originated from a human donor in good health.

The chain employs TRBV19 and TRBJ1-2; D call uncertain. Germline V gene lookup returns CDR1 LNHDA and CDR2 SQIVND (reference sequence). CDR3 length: 16 residues. The germline V and J ends were trimmed by 7 bases and 7 bases, with 25 bases remaining between them. CDR3 loop: CASNREGGRSGFGYTF. CDR3 DNA: TGTGCCAGTAACCGAGAGGGTGGAAGGTCCGGGTTTGGCTACACCTTC.

The V and J genes are TRBV7-9 and TRBJ1-5; tentative D call: TRBD1 (5 bases). V was trimmed by 4 bases and J by 4 bases, leaving 8 bases between them. The CDR3 runs 13 residues. Per germline, CDR1 SEHNR and CDR2 FQNEAQ (reference sequence). CDR3 residues: CASSWQGNQPQHF. The DNA for the CDR3 is TGTGCCAGCAGCTGGCAGGGAAATCAGCCCCAGCATTTT.

The chain uses TRBV10-2 and TRBJ2-3, with D perhaps matching TRBD1 or TRBD2 (6 bases each). CDR1 is WSHSY, CDR2 SAAADI, per germline. This CDR3 is built from 14 residues. Trimming took off 8 bases at V and 0 bases at J, with 12 bases between the two ends. Here the CDR3 reads CASAGQTSTDTQYF. The CDR3, as DNA: TGCGCCAGCGCGGGACAAACTAGCACAGATACGCAGTATTTT.

The J gene is TRBJ2-5, the V gene TRBV4-2; TRBD2 matches at 8 bases. The length of the CDR3 is 15 residues. The V gene's germline CDR1 is LGHNA and CDR2 YNFKEQ. V was pared by 3 bases and J by 5 bases, with 8 bases of the junction left unmatched. The CDR3 sequence: CASSQDLGLAETQYF. CDR3 coding DNA: TGTGCCAGCAGCCAGGACCTTGGACTAGCTGAGACCCAGTACTTC.

V is TRBV7-9 and J is TRBJ1-2, with D unresolved. Trimming took 2 bases from V and 1 from J, leaving 5 bases between them. This CDR3 has 13 amino acids. The germline V gene has CDR1 SEHNR and CDR2 FQNEAQ (reference sequence). The CDR3 nucleotides read TGTGCCAGCAGCTTAAACAGTAACTATGGCTACACCTTC. It specifies CASSLNSNYGYTF.

The genes are TRBV5-4 and TRBJ2-7; a possible D gene is TRBD1 (8 bases). The CDR3 consists of 16 residues. Germline CDR1 and CDR2: SGHNT and YYREEE (reference sequence). With 4 bases removed from V and 4 bases from J, the gap between germline ends came to 21 bases. The CDR3 nucleotides are TGTGCCAGCAGCCCCTCCGGGGGGCAGGGGGCATACGAGCAGTACTTC. Protein: CASSPSGGQGAYEQYF. The full variable domain, rest sourced from reference TRBV5-4 and TRBJ2-7, is ETGVTQSPTHLIKTRGQQVTLRCSSQSGHNTVSWYQQALGQGPQFIFQYYREEENGRGNFPPRFSGLQFPNYSSELNVNALELDDSALYLCASSPSGGQGAYEQYFGPGTRLTVT.

This clone was counted a few times. The rearrangement links TRBV18 to TRBJ1-5; D gene unclear. The germline CDR1 and CDR2 sequences are KGHSH and LQKENI. There are 15 residues in the CDR3. The V end was cut by 3 bases, the J end by 6 bases, with 15 bases between. DNA of the CDR3: TGTGCCAGCTCACCGGCTACAGCTTGGGGTCAGCCCCAGCATTTT. Encoded protein: CASSPATAWGQPQHF.

The CDR3 reads CASSPGSGNQPQHF. CDR3 sequence (DNA): TGTGCCAGCTCACCTGGTTCAGGGAATCAGCCCCAGCATTTT. The chain has TRBV18 and TRBJ1-5; perhaps TRBD1 as D (5 bases). This CDR3 spans 14 amino acids. Germline V gives CDR1 KGHSH, CDR2 LQKENI. V shed 3 bases and J shed 4 bases, with 10 bases lying between them.

V gene TRBV18 combines with J gene TRBJ1-4, with D unclear. The V gene lost 3 bases and the J gene lost 1 base, with 6 bases spanning the gap. Germline V CDR1 and CDR2: KGHSH, LQKENI. CDR3 size: 14 residues. The chain's CDR3 is CASSPGLTNEKLFF. DNA of the CDR3: TGTGCCAGCTCACCGGGATTAACTAATGAAAAACTGTTTTTT.

V and J are TRBV5-1 and TRBJ2-5; 7 bases line up with TRBD1. The CDR3 is 14 amino acids. Trimming removed 5 bases from V and 5 bases from J; junction bases left unmatched: 9. CDR1 is SGHRS, CDR2 YFSETQ, per germline. CDR3 region: CASRPGGDDETQYF. CDR3 bases: TGCGCCAGCAGACCAGGGGGTGATGATGAGACCCAGTACTTC.

This chain connects TRBV5-8 to TRBJ1-5; 9 nucleotides line up with TRBD1. Looked up from germline, CDR1 is SGHTS and CDR2 is YDEGEE. With V trimmed by 3 bases and J by 6 bases, 7 bases remained unmatched. The CDR3 loop spans 15 amino acids. In nucleotides, the CDR3 is TGTGCCAGCAGCTACAAAACAGGGGGCGTTCAGCCCCAGCATTTT. As protein: CASSYKTGGVQPQHF.

The rearrangement uses TRBV18 and TRBJ2-3; D possibly corresponds to TRBD2 (6 bases). Trimming shortened V by 6 bases and J by 0 bases, and 16 bases separated the two germline ends. CDR1 KGHSH and CDR2 LQKENI come from the germline V gene. There are 16 residues in the CDR3. In DNA, the CDR3 is TGTGCCAGCTCCCCTCTAGGTAGCGGAAGCACAGATACGCAGTATTTT. This codes for CASSPLGSGSTDTQYF.

Regarding this clone: The same CDR3 also results from other DNA sequences found in this sample. The chain uses TRBV9 and TRBJ2-2; perhaps TRBD2 as D (6 bases). CDR3 length: 15 amino acids. Trimming took off 5 bases at V and 5 bases at J, with 16 bases between the two ends. Germline CDR1 and CDR2: SGDLS and YYNGEE. CDR3: CASSFSGSNTGELFF. The DNA of the CDR3 is TGTGCCAGCAGTTTTAGCGGAAGTAATACCGGGGAGCTGTTTTTT.

This clone was detected only once. The rearrangement links TRBV2 to TRBJ2-2; D gene unclear. CDR1 is SNHLY and CDR2 is FYNNEI in the germline V gene. The germline V and J ends were trimmed by 3 bases and 0 bases, with 8 bases remaining between them. The CDR3 runs 15 residues. This CDR3 reads CASSEDRANTGELFF. DNA of the CDR3: TGTGCCAGCAGTGAGGACCGCGCGAACACCGGGGAGCTGTTTTTT.

The chain carries TRBV5-4 and TRBJ2-7, with D possibly called TRBD1 or TRBD2 (5 bases each). The CDR3 has 12 residues. Looked up from germline, CDR1 is SGHNT and CDR2 is YYREEE (reference sequence). Trimming removed 4 bases at V and 7 bases at J, with 12 bases between. CDR3 amino acids: CASSPKGEEQYF. CDR3 DNA: TGTGCCAGCAGCCCTAAAGGGGAGGAGCAGTACTTC.

This clone occurred once. The rearrangement joins TRBV6-6 to TRBJ2-7; 10 positions match TRBD1. Trimming cost V 6 bases and J 6 bases; bases outside gene matches: 5. This CDR3 spans 13 amino acids. Germline CDR1 is MNHNY and CDR2 is SVGAGI (reference sequence). Here the CDR3 reads CASRDRGAFEQYF. CDR3 DNA: TGTGCCAGCAGGGACAGGGGGGCCTTCGAGCAGTACTTC.

This clone is a singleton in its sample. The sample holds other DNA sequences that translate to the same CDR3. Here the CDR3 reads CASSQDPTMRGQPQHF. The CDR3 coding sequence is TGTGCCAGCAGCCAAGATCCTACAATGAGAGGGCAGCCCCAGCATTTT. This chain connects TRBV4-2 to TRBJ1-5, with D uncertain. The CDR3 consists of 16 residues. Trimming removed 0 bases at V and 7 bases at J, with 16 bases between. In germline, CDR1 is LGHNA, CDR2 YNFKEQ.

This clone is a singleton in its sample. The chain joins TRBV27 to TRBJ2-7; 10 nucleotides match TRBD2. Germline CDR1 reads MNHEY; CDR2 reads SMNVEV (reference sequence). There are 15 residues in the CDR3. J lost 1 base, V lost 6 bases, and 6 bases had no gene match. The CDR3 sequence is CASSALAGRSYEQYF. The CDR3 nucleotides are TGTGCCAGCAGCGCACTAGCGGGAAGGTCCTACGAGCAGTACTTC.

The chain links TRBV11-2 to TRBJ2-5; D possibly corresponds to TRBD2 (6 bases). In germline, CDR1 is SGHAT, CDR2 FQNNGV. The V end lost 8 bases, the J end lost 2 bases, and 12 bases lay between the germline ends. There are 13 residues in the CDR3. CDR3 in amino acids: CASGGGRQETQYF. The DNA for the CDR3 is TGTGCCAGCGGCGGAGGGCGGCAAGAGACCCAGTACTTC.

V and J are TRBV6-5 and TRBJ1-6, with unresolved D. The germline V and J ends were trimmed by 3 bases and 0 bases, with 9 bases remaining between them. The CDR3 length is 16 residues. Germline loops: CDR1 MNHEY, CDR2 SVGAGI. CDR3 region: CASSYDLSSYNSPLHF. The CDR3, as DNA: TGTGCCAGCAGTTATGACCTGAGCTCCTATAATTCACCCCTCCACTTT.

The chain couples TRBV7-9 to TRBJ1-1; no clear D gene. Trimming left V 6 bases short and J 4 bases short, with 18 bases between. CDR1 and CDR2 from the germline V gene are SEHNR and FQNEAQ (reference sequence). The CDR3 extends over 15 amino acids. The CDR3 region is CASSPGGGLGTEAFF. DNA for the CDR3: TGTGCCAGCAGTCCGGGCGGCGGTCTCGGCACTGAAGCTTTCTTT.

The V and J genes are TRBV18 and TRBJ2-2; the D gene is possibly TRBD2 (6 bases). From germline, CDR1 is KGHSH and CDR2 LQKENI. There are 16 residues in the CDR3. V dropped 4 bases and J dropped 9 bases, with 21 bases sitting between them. CDR3 loop: CASSRESGPSQRELFF. CDR3 DNA: TGTGCCAGCTCACGTGAGAGCGGGCCCAGTCAGCGGGAGCTGTTTTTT.

This sequence joins TRBV5-1 and TRBJ2-3; 11 positions agree with TRBD2. J gave up 9 bases and V 4 bases, and 10 bases lay outside the gene matches. Germline V gene data show CDR1 as SGHRS and CDR2 as YFSETQ. The CDR3 covers 15 residues. The CDR3 DNA is TGCGCCAGCAGCCCCGTACTAGCGGGAGATGGAACGCAGTATTTT. Protein product: CASSPVLAGDGTQYF.

The gene calls are TRBV18 and TRBJ1-4, with D hard to call. The CDR3 length is 13 residues. V lost 2 bases and J lost 2, with 3 bases in between. Germline assignment: CDR1 KGHSH and CDR2 LQKENI. The chain's CDR3 is CASSPGTNEKLFF. CDR3 DNA sequence: TGTGCCAGCTCACCAGGGACTAATGAAAAACTGTTTTTT.

This chain joins TRBV5-4 and TRBJ2-5; D ambiguous. Germline loops: CDR1 SGHNT, CDR2 YYREEE (reference sequence). V dropped 4 bases and J dropped 0 bases, with 10 bases sitting between them. The CDR3 has 14 amino acids. The CDR3 region has the DNA TGTGCCAGCAGCCAGACACAGTACCAAGAGACCCAGTACTTC. Protein product: CASSQTQYQETQYF.

This clone was seen just once. This chain uses TRBV2 with TRBJ1-2, with TRBD1 identical over 9 bases. After removal of 6 bases from V and 7 bases from J, the junction contained 6 bases not matched to a gene. This CDR3 comprises 13 residues. CDR1 and CDR2 from the germline V gene are SNHLY and FYNNEI. The CDR3 DNA follows: TGTGCCAGCAGGGCGGGACAGGGTTTTGGCTACACCTTC. Translated: CASRAGQGFGYTF.

The J gene is TRBJ2-1, the V gene TRBV7-9, with 8 bases aligning to TRBD1. V trimming: 5 bases; J trimming: 3 bases; junction bases outside the gene matches: 6. CDR3 length: 15 amino acids. Germline assignment: CDR1 SEHNR and CDR2 FQNEAQ (reference sequence). CDR3 coding DNA: TGTGCCAGCAGCCTACCGGGACAGGACTACAATGAGCAGTTCTTC. Amino acid sequence: CASSLPGQDYNEQFF.

This chain joins TRBV10-3 and TRBJ1-1, with D perhaps matching TRBD1 (5 bases). Per the germline V gene, CDR1 is ENHRY and CDR2 is SYGVKD. The CDR3 runs to 14 residues. V lost 6 bases, J lost 1 base, and 12 bases lay in between. The CDR3 loop is CAIRRDGGNTEAFF. CDR3 in DNA: TGTGCCATCAGAAGGGATGGGGGGAACACTGAAGCTTTCTTT.

The genes are TRBV6-4 and TRBJ2-1; 12 nucleotides agree with TRBD1. CDR3 size: 15 residues. Per the germline V gene, CDR1 is MRHNA and CDR2 is SNTAGT. The V and J ends lost 6 bases and 8 bases, in that order; junction bases with no gene match: 8. CDR3 bases: TGTGCCAGCAGGGGGGACAGGGGGCGCGACCATGAGCAGTTCTTC. Protein sequence: CASRGDRGRDHEQFF.

This clone was detected a few times. CDR3 nucleotides: TGTGCCAGCAGCCGGACCGGGACTAGGCGGACCGGGGAGCTGTTTTTT. This codes for CASSRTGTRRTGELFF. V and J are TRBV5-4 and TRBJ2-2; 8 bases are a match to TRBD2. Germline-derived CDR1 and CDR2 are SGHNT and YYREEE (reference sequence). With V trimmed by 4 bases and J by 5 bases, 10 bases remained unmatched. The CDR3 has 16 residues.